This TCR beta chain emerged from a study of T cell responses to AZD1222 COVID-19 vaccine (dated by TCRdb to the early 2020s). The study in broad terms: A total of just over 230 trial participants underwent TCR sequencing, of whom about 200 had received two doses of AZD1222 and roughly 26 had received two doses of the MenACWY control vaccine. Trial participants were enrolled by age into 18-55, 56-69 and 70-plus year subgroups, with roughly 160, 29 and 62 TCR-sequenced participants respectively.

The CDR3 measures 15 amino acids from cysteine to phenylalanine. CDR3 DNA is the only sequence kept; it has 45 bases, read in frame from the first base. V is trimmed back by 0 bases and J by 3 bases, and the junction contains 5 bases that no gene match accounts for. The germline V gene provides CDR1 SGDLS and CDR2 YYNGEE. The CDR3 regions of human TCRbeta chains were analyzed by immunosequencing. The published analysis was carried out like this. TCRs in the repertoires were matched against a reference library of SARS-CoV-2-specific TCRs that had been generated with the MIRA antigen-specificity platform. Breadth meant the fraction of unique TCRs that were SARS-CoV-2-associated, whereas depth meant the fraction of total T cells that were SARS-CoV-2-associated. Using the MIRA data, each spike-specific TCR was mapped to the spike region that the TCR reacts to and placed in a CD4 or CD8 class. Log10-transformed breadth and depth values were compared by one-way ANOVA with Sidak's multiple comparisons tests. In TCRdb, the immuneACCESS table is reduced to in-frame sequences with V and J assigned. These tables do not hold every clone; where another copy was compared, an unresolved V gene accounts for under half, and the others remain unexplained. V and J calls plus clone size are reproduced from that table; the DNA served to infer D and trimming. Counted in this sample were tens of thousands of clones; 85% to 90% of them appeared once. Of the sample, more than 1.2% falls within the top ten clones.

The time point label corresponds to: about 28 days (+/-7) after the second vaccine dose. AZD1222 recipients whose second dose came at about 4 weeks and those whose second dose came at about 12 weeks were combined into one group, since spike-specific TCR depth and breadth did not differ between the two schedules. Samples from vaccinated people were obtained from the UK trials COV001 and COV002, which included a single-blind randomized controlled phase 2/3 trial of AZD1222 (ChAdOx1 nCoV-19) in healthy adults. For TCRbeta chain sequencing, PBMC samples from trial participants were taken at day 0 and at day 28 after the second dose. Paper-wide results and their limitations: Only a handful of AZD1222 recipients were SARS-CoV-2 seropositive at baseline, limiting conclusions about previously exposed vaccinees. After two AZD1222 doses, both the breadth and the depth of spike-specific TCRs were significantly higher than at day 0 and than in MenACWY recipients. In the small 56-69-year group, the increase in depth fell short of significance, most likely because of low power. The whole spike protein was spanned by vaccine-associated CD4 TCRs, and dominant responses were seen in regions 160-218 and 743-854. Because no day 14 peak-response samples were available, repertoires were characterized only after the peak T cell response. Reportedly, close to half of the unique spike-specific TCRs recognized epitopes lying outside the regions that are mutated in the B.1.351 and B.1.1.7 variants. Participants were mostly white British, with more females than males. The authors suggested clonal diversity may have been underestimated.

A word on this clone: Which antigen it targets is not known. Per-base quality was not reported, and no clone a single base away is much larger than it.

The sequence came from an adult who received the AZD1222 COVID-19 vaccine. The chain links TRBV9 with TRBJ1-1; TRBD1 matches 7 bases in the middle. The sequenced sample was peripheral blood, obtained 28 days after the second AZD1222 dose. In nucleotides, the sequence is TGTGCCAGCAGCGTAGACGGCAGGGGGGACACTGAAGCTTTCTTT. The resulting protein is CASSVDGRGDTEAFF.